This T cell receptor (beta chain) emerged from a study of blood T cells in healthy people across ages (dated by TCRdb to about 2015). About the full investigation: Template switching captured roughly one uniquely barcoded TCR beta cDNA molecule per two T cells in model experiments. Age-related changes in TCR beta repertoire diversity were measured in the study by deep sequencing normalized with unique cDNA molecular identifiers. To avoid experimental bias, donors of different ages were randomly spread across the sequencing lanes. Using the same blood draw, the study looked at two additional independent replicas of 1 million unique cDNA reads for two donors, one aged 18 to 29 and the other aged 80 or older. The donors were divided into four age groups: young (average around 16 years), middle-aged (roughly 42), aged (roughly 66) and long-lived (about 90). The full study reports these points: Compared with the aged group, the long-lived group had more naive CD4+ T cells, fewer expanded clones and increased TCR diversity, a pattern suggesting age selection. Observed TCR beta diversity per million T cells fell roughly linearly with age, and a significant reduction was already apparent by age roughly 40. Estimates of total diversity based on one million sequenced T cells were considered lower bounds and underestimates. Because the CMV infection status of the donors was unknown, age-related changes in expanded clonotypes may potentially have been confounded. The percentage of naive T cells measured by flow cytometry correlated strongly with observed TCR beta diversity. Bulk unsorted PBMC profiling prevented conclusive comparison of naive and antigen-experienced compartments.

On this clonotype itself: Its antigen is unknown. Compared with germline, one end of the junction differs, possibly owing to a read error.

Reading from cysteine to phenylalanine, the CDR3 counts 14 amino acids. Kept here is only the CDR3 DNA, which spans 42 bases and is read in frame from base 1. Sequences SSHAT (CDR1) and FNYEAQ (CDR2) are obtained from the germline V gene (reference sequence). The library was obtained by 5' RACE. Sequencing took place on an Illumina HiSeq 2500. A second 7 to 11 cycle PCR used a sample-barcoded 5' primer and a J-beta primer mix. Each TCR beta cDNA molecule received a unique molecular identifier from a template-switch 5' adaptor carrying 12 random nucleotides. Each sample yielded at least 3 million CDR3-containing paired-end reads. The Mint cDNA synthesis kit, primed by a TRBC-specific oligonucleotide, was used to synthesize first-strand cDNA from all RNA. All cDNA was treated with uracil-DNA glycosylase and then went through a first 18-cycle PCR with the universal primers M1SS and BC2_uni_R. Processing in the source paper ran as follows. Normalization of each sample was performed by random selection of 1 million high-quality reads, each carrying a distinct molecular identifier. Reads sharing molecular identifiers were discarded rather than binned into consensus sequences. MiTCR, set to a Q25 quality threshold and the strictest error-elimination algorithm, was used for CDR3 identification, clonotype clustering and error correction. A nonparametric unseen species model with Euler transformation was used to estimate lower-bound total TCR beta diversity. TCRdb reprocessing: public reads trimmed at Q25 with fastp, clones called with MiXCR, in-frame beta chains kept. Merged by CDR3 protein, the rows form single entries marked with the most common genes and DNA. The V and J calls and clone size are TCRdb's, not the authors'. This sample gives 450,000 to 700,000 distinct CDR3 sequences in total; roughly 28% of them show up just once. 18% of the sample is in the top ten clones.

The roughly 39 donors, aged 6 to 90 years, were systemically healthy Caucasian individuals from Russia. Ten milliliters of peripheral blood were collected from each donor into EDTA-treated Vacutainer tubes. PBMCs were isolated by Ficoll-Paque density-gradient centrifugation, with at least 6 million obtained per sample. Trizol reagent was used to extract total RNA from PBMCs, with at least 5.5 micrograms per sample. The percentages of naive CD45RAhigh/CD27high T cells were determined by flow cytometry on a PBMC aliquot from every donor. Specimen: blood. Recombination linked TRBV7-7 to TRBJ2-5, and 9 junction bases match TRBD1. The sequence was obtained from a woman aged 65 to 85 in good health. In nucleotide form, the sequence is TGTGCTAGCAGCCAGTGGACAGGGGAAGAGACCCAGTACTTC. Protein translation: CASSQWTGEETQYF.